Given below is one TCR beta chain in context. The antigen is unknown. This sample stems from a study of molecular identifiers for immune sequencing clone quantification. Study information: In replicates, RNA from around 18,000 or 91,000 naive CD8 cells was divided five ways and four parts were sequenced. Study observations and caveats: Identical barcode-sharing TCR molecules could lead to underestimated sizes for highly expanded clones.

TCRdb analysed the PCR reads with MiXCR anew, one entry per CDR3 protein. This sample has 600,000 to 650,000 distinct CDR3 sequences, with just under 20% found just once. Deletions cut 3 bases from V and 10 bases from J, with 22 bases between. The CDR3 runs to 16 residues. Germline CDR1 and CDR2: MDHEN and SYDVKM. The receptor was derived from a human donor in good health. Some libraries in this study had Jurkat cell RNA spiked in. The sample was naive CD8+ T cells from blood, with Jurkat cell RNA spiked in. Subset indicated: FACS-sorted CD8+CD4-CCR7+CD45RA+ naive T cells. This chain uses TRBV28 with TRBJ1-5; TRBD1 might be the D (6 bases). In DNA, the CDR3 is TGTGCCAGCAGTTTGTCTCCTGGGGGCGGTAGGGGTCCCCAGCATTTT. This translates into CASSLSPGGGRGPQHF.